The 5 T cell receptor beta chains given below trace back to one sample, sequenced in a study of cytomegalovirus exposure and HLA in healthy donors. Method: immunoSEQ multiplex PCR; TCRdb's copy keeps in-frame clones and lacks some. Of 120,000 to 150,000 clones detected, around 87% appear once; the ten largest clones hold around 10%. Sequencing was carried out using PBMCs. These TCRs come from a man aged 18 to 30 in good health and CMV-seropositive.

This chain uses TRBV5-1 with TRBJ2-7; TRBD2 might be the D (6 bases). Trimming shortened V by 3 bases and J by 2 bases, and 12 bases separated the two germline ends. The CDR3 totals 14 residues. The V gene's germline CDR1 is SGHRS and CDR2 YFSETQ. In nucleotides, the CDR3 is TGCGCCAGCAGCTACGCTAGCGAAGCCTACGAGCAGTACTTC. This gives the protein CASSYASEAYEQYF. Filled out from reference TRBV5-1 and TRBJ2-7, the complete variable domain reads KAGVTQTPRYLIKTRGQQVTLSCSPISGHRSVSWYQQTPGQGLQFLFEYFSETQRNKGNFPGRFSGRQFSNSRSEMNVSTLELGDSALYLCASSYASEAYEQYFGPGTRLTVT.

The J gene is TRBJ2-2, the V gene TRBV7-6; no clear D. The CDR3 is 17 residues long. The V end was cut by 1 base, the J end by 0 bases, with 12 bases between. Germline lookup yields CDR1 SGHVS and CDR2 FNYEAQ. CDR3 coding DNA: TGTGCCAGCAGCTTAGGATGGGCATTCACGAACACCGGGGAGCTGTTTTTT. Its translation: CASSLGWAFTNTGELFF.

The chain has TRBV6-1 and TRBJ2-3; D gene ambiguous. Trimming pared 6 bases from V and 1 base from J, leaving 8 bases between. CDR1 is MNHNS and CDR2 is SASEGT in the germline V gene. The CDR3 consists of 13 residues. This CDR3 is CASRAGGTDTQYF. CDR3 nucleotides: TGTGCCAGCAGGGCCGGAGGCACAGATACGCAGTATTTT.

The chain employs TRBV6-5 and TRBJ1-5; D gene unclear. V was pared by 0 bases and J by 0 bases, with 6 bases between. The CDR3 has 15 residues. Germline CDR1 is MNHEY and CDR2 is SVGAGI. CDR3 bases: TGTGCCAGCAGTTACTCGACTAATAGCAATCAGCCCCAGCATTTT. It is translated as CASSYSTNSNQPQHF.

This chain uses TRBV6-1 with TRBJ2-2, with 8 bases matching TRBD2. The CDR3 is 14 residues long. Looked up from germline, CDR1 is MNHNS and CDR2 is SASEGT. The J segment lost 6 bases and the V segment lost 5 bases, leaving 5 bases of the junction unmatched. CDR3 loop: CASSRSGSSGELFF. CDR3 coding DNA: TGTGCCAGCAGTAGAAGCGGGAGCTCCGGGGAGCTGTTTTTT.